The rows below give T cell receptor beta chains drawn from one sample of a study of blood T cell repertoires in COVID-19. Sequencing used immunoSEQ multiplex PCR; TCRdb keeps in-frame clones, though not all of them. Of roughly 150,000 clones listed, 80% to 90% are singletons. Sequenced material: peripheral blood. These receptor sequences come from a woman in her fifties or sixties with COVID-19, enrolled during active disease. The CDR3 runs from the conserved cysteine through the conserved F or W. Each record gives: J gene, clone size, D gene, V gene, CDR3 protein, CDR3 DNA. D genes are given only for firm matches. Clone size is stated in some rows and not others, as once, few, many or a class when expanded.

j_call: TRBJ2-5
clone_size: .
d_call: .
v_call: TRBV27
cdr3_aa: CASSLGETQYF
cdr3_nt: TGTGCCAGCAGTTTAGGCGAGACCCAGTACTTC

j_call: TRBJ2-2
clone_size: .
d_call: .
v_call: TRBV19
cdr3_aa: CASSHRRADPTGELFF
cdr3_nt: TGTGCCAGTAGCCATCGGAGGGCGGACCCGACCGGGGAGCTGTTTTTT

j_call: TRBJ1-3
clone_size: .
d_call: TRBD1
v_call: TRBV4-1
cdr3_aa: CASSTGEGRGFSGNTIYF
cdr3_nt: TGCGCCAGCAGCACCGGGGAAGGCAGGGGGTTCTCTGGAAACACCATATATTTT

j_call: TRBJ2-3
clone_size: .
d_call: TRBD1
v_call: TRBV24-1
cdr3_aa: CATSDDRGTDTQYF
cdr3_nt: TGTGCCACCAGTGATGACAGGGGCACAGATACGCAGTATTTT

j_call: TRBJ2-7
clone_size: .
d_call: .
v_call: TRBV6-5
cdr3_aa: CASSSIQGVNYEQYF
cdr3_nt: TGTGCCAGCAGTTCGATCCAGGGTGTCAATTACGAGCAGTACTTC

j_call: TRBJ2-5
clone_size: .
d_call: .
v_call: TRBV3-1/TRBV3-2
cdr3_aa: CASSPRGPKAAQYF
cdr3_nt: TGTGCCAGCAGCCCCCGCGGGCCCAAAGCGGCCCAGTACTTC

j_call: TRBJ1-5
clone_size: few
d_call: .
v_call: TRBV7-8
cdr3_aa: CASSLIRTASNQPQHF
cdr3_nt: TGTGCCAGCAGCTTAATTAGGACAGCGAGCAATCAGCCCCAGCATTTT

j_call: TRBJ2-7
clone_size: once
d_call: .
v_call: TRBV3-1/TRBV3-2
cdr3_aa: CASSQDLVQGNEQYF
cdr3_nt: TGTGCCAGCAGCCAAGATTTGGTACAGGGCAACGAGCAGTACTTC

j_call: TRBJ2-2
clone_size: .
d_call: TRBD1
v_call: TRBV5-1
cdr3_aa: CASGRQGPNTGELFF
cdr3_nt: TGCGCCAGCGGCAGACAGGGTCCGAACACCGGGGAGCTGTTTTTT

j_call: TRBJ1-1
clone_size: .
d_call: .
v_call: TRBV6-5
cdr3_aa: CASSQTVMNTEAFF
cdr3_nt: TGTGCCAGCAGCCAGACAGTGATGAACACTGAAGCTTTCTTT

j_call: TRBJ1-2
clone_size: .
d_call: .
v_call: TRBV27
cdr3_aa: CASSRTSVYGYTF
cdr3_nt: TGTGCCAGCAGCCGAACCAGCGTCTATGGCTACACCTTC

j_call: TRBJ2-3
clone_size: .
d_call: .
v_call: TRBV5-1
cdr3_aa: CASSLTGYTDTQYF
cdr3_nt: TGCGCCAGCAGCTTGACAGGGTACACAGATACGCAGTATTTT

j_call: TRBJ1-2
clone_size: .
d_call: .
v_call: TRBV30
cdr3_aa: CAWSVRGAFGYTF
cdr3_nt: TGTGCCTGGAGTGTTCGGGGGGCGTTCGGCTACACCTTC

j_call: TRBJ1-2
clone_size: .
d_call: .
v_call: TRBV6-5
cdr3_aa: CASSDSPGVPYGYTF
cdr3_nt: TGTGCCAGCAGTGACTCACCGGGGGTCCCCTATGGCTACACCTTC